Following are 8 T cell receptor beta chains from one sample sequenced in a study of blood T cell repertoires in COVID-19. This table comes from immunoSEQ multiplex PCR, and its TCRdb copy is limited to in-frame clones, with some not included. The sample lists around 170,000 clones; about 86% were seen once. The sample was peripheral blood. These receptors all come from a woman aged 25 to 45 with active or convalescent COVID-19.

The chain couples TRBV19 to TRBJ2-1; the match to TRBD1 covers 8 bases. Germline CDR1 LNHDA, CDR2 SQIVND (reference sequence). The J segment lost 7 bases and the V segment lost 10 bases, leaving 18 bases of the junction unmatched. This CDR3 has 16 residues. The DNA of the CDR3 is TGTGCCACCACAGTACCCCGCGACAGGGGCGTTAATGAGCAGTTCTTC. This sequence encodes CATTVPRDRGVNEQFF. Supplemented by reference TRBV19 and TRBJ2-1, the full variable domain reads DGGITQSPKYLFRKEGQNVTLSCEQNLNHDAMYWYRQDPGQGLRLIYYSQIVNDFQKGDIAEGYSVSREKKESFPLTVTSAQKNPTAFYLCATTVPRDRGVNEQFFGPGTRLTVL.

CDR3 residues: CASSPGTANPTEAFF. CDR3 DNA sequence: TGTGCCAGCTCACCCGGGACAGCAAATCCCACTGAAGCTTTCTTT. The gene calls are TRBV18 and TRBJ1-1; 7 positions match TRBD1. The J segment lost 4 bases and the V segment lost 3 bases, leaving 8 bases of the junction unmatched. The CDR3 extends over 15 amino acids. CDR1 is KGHSH, CDR2 LQKENI, per germline.

The chain links TRBV28 to TRBJ1-4; 9 positions agree with TRBD1. This CDR3 has 13 residues. The V gene's germline CDR1 is MDHEN and CDR2 SYDVKM. Trimming at V came to 6 bases and at J to 8 bases, leaving 4 bases not matched to a gene. CDR3 nucleotide sequence: TGTGCCAGCAGAACCGGGACAGGGGAAAAACTGTTTTTT. This translates into CASRTGTGEKLFF.

The chain couples TRBV15 to TRBJ2-7; 7 nucleotides match TRBD1. Losses at the gene ends were 0 bases for V and 0 bases for J; bases not matched to a gene: 2. Germline V gene sequence: CDR1 LNHNV, CDR2 YYDKDF (reference sequence). This CDR3 is 15 amino acids long. The CDR3 DNA reads as TGTGCCACCAGCAGAGAGACAGGGAGCTCCTACGAGCAGTACTTC. This translates into CATSRETGSSYEQYF.

The J gene is TRBJ1-2, the V gene TRBV2; a possible D gene is TRBD1 (5 bases). The CDR3 runs 14 residues. V was pared by 4 bases and J by 4 bases, with 13 bases between. CDR1 is SNHLY, CDR2 FYNNEI, per germline. In DNA, the CDR3 is TGTGCCAGCAGTGCAGGGAGGAACCTCTATGGCTACACCTTC. Translating gives CASSAGRNLYGYTF.

This chain uses TRBV14 with TRBJ1-5; the D is unclear. V was shortened by 4 bases and J by 3 bases, with 19 bases between the two germline ends. The germline CDR1 and CDR2 sequences are SGHDN and FVKESK. The CDR3 length is 17 residues. For the CDR3, the DNA is TGTGCCAGCAGCCTCCCCTCCTACCCCCATACCAATCAGCCCCAGCATTTT. Translation gives CASSLPSYPHTNQPQHF.

The rearrangement uses TRBV6-1 and TRBJ1-3, with D maybe TRBD1 (5 bases). The CDR3 is 17 amino acids. CDR1 MNHNS and CDR2 SASEGT come from the germline V gene. The V end lost 4 bases, the J end lost 3 bases, and 19 bases lay between the germline ends. CDR3 DNA: TGTGCCAGCAGTGGGGGATCGGGGGGTTCGGGTGGAAACACCATATATTTT. Its protein product is CASSGGSGGSGGNTIYF.

This chain joins TRBV28 and TRBJ2-7, with 8 positions matching TRBD1. V dropped 3 bases and J dropped 4; count of bases not matched to a gene: 5. In germline, CDR1 is MDHEN, CDR2 SYDVKM. This CDR3 is 14 amino acids long. The CDR3 sequence: CASSFRTGSYEQYF. Written as DNA, the CDR3 is TGTGCCAGCAGTTTCCGGACAGGGTCATACGAGCAGTACTTC. Combining the CDR3 with reference TRBV28 and TRBJ2-7 gives the whole variable domain DVKVTQSSRYLVKRTGEKVFLECVQDMDHENMFWYRQDPGLGLRLIYFSYDVKMKEKGDIPEGYSVSREKKERFSLILESASTNQTSMYLCASSFRTGSYEQYFGPGTRLTVT.